The clone carrying this T cell receptor (beta chain) was counted many times. The target antigen is unknown. Trimming removed 1 base at V and 0 bases at J, with 12 bases between. The CDR3 totals 15 residues. Germline V gene lookup returns CDR1 DFQATT and CDR2 SNEGSKA (reference sequence). Each CDR3 protein gets one entry after TCRdb re-called the 5' RACE reads with MiXCR. The repertoire has fewer than 150,000 distinct CDR3 sequences, about 7.2% of them found once; the top ten carry 2.7%. This entry comes from a study of T cells after yellow fever vaccination. General study findings and limits: Clonotypes found in both CD4 and CD8 compartments made up a small share.

The TCR was taken from a man younger than 35 who received the YFV17D yellow fever vaccine. The sample here was CD4+ T cells sorted from PBMCs, taken approximately 47 days after the first yellow fever vaccination. J is TRBJ1-1 and V is TRBV20-1, with a possible D match to TRBD1 (5 bases). The CDR3 region has the DNA TGCAGTGCTAGAGTCGCCGGGACTATGAACACTGAAGCTTTCTTT. This encodes CSARVAGTMNTEAFF.